These 18 T cell receptor beta chains came from one sample sequenced in a study of OX40 agonist ivuxolimab in advanced cancers. The repertoire was sequenced with immunoSEQ multiplex PCR; TCRdb's copy has only in-frame clones and lacks some. The data contain more than 10,000 clones, under 70% of them singletons. Sequenced material: CD4+ or CD8+ T cells sorted from blood, taken in a trial of the OX40 agonist ivuxolimab. Receptor source: an adult with an advanced solid tumor such as melanoma, head and neck, liver or kidney cancer.

The chain recombines TRBV19 with TRBJ1-2; tentatively, D is TRBD1 (6 bases). The CDR3 extends over 14 amino acids. The V end was cut by 5 bases, the J end by 4 bases, with 14 bases between. Germline V lookup: CDR1 LNHDA, CDR2 SQIVND (reference sequence). The CDR3 region is CASSPGGGFYGYTF. The CDR3 DNA sequence: TGTGCCAGTAGTCCCGGGGGCGGGTTCTATGGCTACACCTTC.

The chain uses TRBV4-3 and TRBJ2-4, with D tentatively TRBD1 (5 bases). CDR1 is LGHNA, CDR2 YSLEER, per germline. V was shortened by 0 bases and J by 3 bases, with 12 bases between the two germline ends. This CDR3 has 16 residues. The CDR3 DNA is TGCGCCAGCAGCCAAGATTTATCAGGGATCAAAAACATTCAGTACTTC. Amino acid sequence: CASSQDLSGIKNIQYF.

The V and J genes are TRBV6-5 and TRBJ1-1; unclear D gene. Germline CDR1 MNHEY, CDR2 SVGAGI. This CDR3 is 14 amino acids long. V was trimmed by 0 bases and J by 2 bases, leaving 7 bases between them. The CDR3 DNA reads as TGTGCCAGCAGTTACTCGTCGCCCAACACTGAAGCTTTCTTT. It codes for CASSYSSPNTEAFF.

The chain links TRBV7-6 to TRBJ2-5, with D perhaps TRBD2 (5 bases). Germline CDR1 and CDR2: SGHVS and FNYEAQ. This CDR3 comprises 16 residues. V lost 1 base to trimming and J lost 2 bases, with 14 bases between them. The CDR3 region has the DNA TGTGCCAGCAGCTTAGGGAGCGGTAGCAGGCAAGAGACCCAGTACTTC. Translation gives CASSLGSGSRQETQYF.

The sample holds a few counts of this clone. The same CDR3 can be traced to other DNA sequences in this sample. The chain combines TRBV28 with TRBJ1-2, with D possibly matching TRBD1 (6 bases). CDR3 size: 14 residues. The V gene lost 3 bases and the J gene lost 5 bases, with 13 bases spanning the gap. Germline loops: CDR1 MDHEN, CDR2 SYDVKM. CDR3 bases: TGTGCCAGCAGTTTCAGGACAGTACTATATGGCTACACCTTC. Its protein product is CASSFRTVLYGYTF.

V usage is TRBV11-2 and J usage is TRBJ2-5, with TRBD1 matching over 7 bases. Germline CDR1 and CDR2: SGHAT and FQNNGV. The CDR3 is 15 amino acids. Trimming took 3 bases from V and 4 from J; bases not matched to a gene: 8. The CDR3 region is CASSFTGVPSETQYF. The DNA for the CDR3 is TGTGCCAGCAGCTTTACAGGGGTGCCTTCAGAGACCCAGTACTTC.

This clone was picked up a small number of times. The chain employs TRBV29-1 and TRBJ2-1, with 8 positions matching TRBD2. Trimming took 4 bases from V and 8 from J; bases not matched to a gene: 13. The germline V gene encodes CDR1 SQVTM and CDR2 ANQGSEA. The CDR3 sequence is 15 residues long. The DNA of the CDR3 is TGCAGCGTTGTTCTTCGCGGGGGGCGGGCTGATGAGCAGTTCTTC. Residues: CSVVLRGGRADEQFF.

This clone has a single count. The chain employs TRBV7-9 and TRBJ2-1; unclear D gene. Trimming shortened V by 5 bases and J by 7 bases, and 18 bases separated the two germline ends. In germline, CDR1 is SEHNR, CDR2 FQNEAQ (reference sequence). CDR3 size: 15 residues. The CDR3 here is CASSPPKHFENEQFF. The CDR3 DNA reads as TGTGCCAGCAGCCCGCCCAAGCACTTCGAAAATGAGCAGTTCTTC.

The chain recombines TRBV4-1 with TRBJ2-3; 8 nucleotides agree with TRBD2. The trim removed 1 base at V and 2 bases at J, leaving 11 bases unmatched. Germline V gene lookup returns CDR1 MGHRA and CDR2 YSYEKL. The CDR3 sequence is 18 residues long. CDR3 sequence: CASSQVGLTSGHTDTQYF. The CDR3 region has the DNA TGCGCCAGCAGCCAAGTGGGCCTAACTAGCGGTCACACAGATACGCAGTATTTT.

The chain carries TRBV5-1 and TRBJ2-2, with D perhaps being TRBD1 or TRBD2 (5 bases each). Germline CDR1 reads SGHRS; CDR2 reads YFSETQ. Trimming cost V 4 bases and J 5 bases, with 15 bases left between them. The length of the CDR3 is 15 residues. DNA of the CDR3: TGCGCCAGCAGCCTTTTCAGAGGGGAAACCGGGGAGCTGTTTTTT. Translated, it gives CASSLFRGETGELFF.

The CDR3 DNA reads as TGCGCCAGCAGCGAAACGACAGGGCAGGAGCAGTTCTTC. Translated, it gives CASSETTGQEQFF. The chain links TRBV4-1 to TRBJ2-1, with 7 bases that match TRBD1. Germline lookup yields CDR1 MGHRA and CDR2 YSYEKL. V trimming: 5 bases; J trimming: 10 bases; junction bases outside the gene matches: 8. The CDR3 loop spans 13 amino acids.

This clone was detected only a few times. This chain uses TRBV19 with TRBJ2-7; weak D call: TRBD1 (6 bases). V lost 5 bases to trimming and J lost 0 bases, with 14 bases between them. Germline V gene lookup returns CDR1 LNHDA and CDR2 SQIVND (reference sequence). The CDR3 loop spans 15 amino acids. The CDR3: CASSADGTLSYEQYF. CDR3 bases: TGTGCCAGTAGTGCGGACGGGACACTCTCCTACGAGCAGTACTTC.

The rearrangement uses TRBV7-9 and TRBJ2-3, with D maybe TRBD1 (5 bases). The CDR3 extends over 14 amino acids. Per the germline V gene, CDR1 is SEHNR and CDR2 is FQNEAQ (reference sequence). V dropped 8 bases and J dropped 2 bases, with 14 bases sitting between them. The CDR3 loop reads CASGLGPFTDTQYF. The CDR3 DNA reads as TGTGCCAGCGGGTTGGGGCCTTTCACAGATACGCAGTATTTT.

The chain couples TRBV10-3 to TRBJ2-7, with D possibly being TRBD1 or TRBD2 (6 bases each). The CDR3 has 13 residues. Germline CDR1 is ENHRY and CDR2 is SYGVKD. V was cut by 6 bases and J by 2 bases, with 11 bases left in between. CDR3 residues: CAIRRGETYEQYF. As DNA, the CDR3 is TGTGCCATCAGGAGGGGGGAAACCTACGAGCAGTACTTC.

V and J are TRBV29-1 and TRBJ1-4; perhaps TRBD1 as D (5 bases). This CDR3 region has 14 residues. V was trimmed by 3 bases and J by 6 bases, leaving 14 bases between them. Germline V lookup: CDR1 SQVTM, CDR2 ANQGSEA. For the CDR3, the DNA is TGCAGCGTTGAGACGGTTGGGGCAGATGAAAAACTGTTTTTT. Translation: CSVETVGADEKLFF.

The gene calls are TRBV6-1 and TRBJ1-2; possible D gene TRBD1, 5 bases. The V and J ends lost 8 bases and 2 bases respectively, with 12 bases between them. The length of the CDR3 is 13 residues. The germline CDR1 and CDR2 sequences are MNHNS and SASEGT. The DNA of the CDR3 is TGTGCCAGCGCCGTGGGACGGAACTATGGCTACACCTTC. It yields the protein CASAVGRNYGYTF.

The genes are TRBV7-9 and TRBJ2-1, with TRBD2 matching over 8 bases. This CDR3 has 15 residues. J lost 6 bases, V lost 4 bases, and 8 bases had no gene match. In germline, CDR1 is SEHNR, CDR2 FQNEAQ (reference sequence). In nucleotides, the CDR3 is TGTGCCAGCAGCTCGACCGCCGGGGGGGTCAATGAGCAGTTCTTC. It yields the protein CASSSTAGGVNEQFF.

The chain is built from TRBV11-2 and TRBJ2-5; TRBD1 is a possible D gene (6 bases). CDR3 size: 14 residues. In germline, CDR1 is SGHAT, CDR2 FQNNGV. V was shortened by 2 bases and J by 1 base, with 8 bases between the two germline ends. The CDR3 DNA reads TGTGCCAGCAGCTTACCGACAGGCCAAGAGACCCAGTACTTC. Protein sequence: CASSLPTGQETQYF.